Each of the 14 T cell receptor beta chains below was sequenced from the same sample in a study of tumor-infiltrating lymphocytes in primary liver carcinoma. Germline DNA was extracted too, while blood RNA derived from unsorted whole blood. The researchers produced TCR beta cDNA from roughly 500 ng total RNA with a constant-region primer. Three nested multiplex PCR rounds, a slightly modified ARM-PCR, produced the libraries for TCR beta. TRBV1-TRBV30 forward and Cbeta reverse primers drove the first two roughly 10-cycle rounds. TCRdb itself ran the multiplex PCR reads through MiXCR, one entry per CDR3 protein. The repertoire consists of approximately 330,000 distinct CDR3 sequences, with 65% occurring once and the leading ten covering about 6.5%. The sequenced sample was peripheral blood. Receptors originate from a man aged 35-49 years with primary liver carcinoma and hepatitis B virus infection.

This clonotype turned up a few times. J is TRBJ1-2 and V is TRBV14; D is unclear. The CDR3 is made up of 13 amino acids. The germline V and J ends were trimmed by 0 bases and 2 bases, with 4 bases remaining between them. Germline CDR1 is SGHDN and CDR2 is FVKESK. CDR3 in amino acids: CASSQEANYGYTF. The CDR3 DNA is TGTGCCAGCAGCCAAGAGGCGAACTATGGCTACACCTTC.

This clonotype occurred a few times. This clone may be a read error of a much larger clone one base away. The V call is TRBV4-1, the J call TRBJ2-1, with 8 bases that match TRBD1. V was clipped by 2 bases and J by 4 bases; unmatched bases: 7. Germline V gives CDR1 MGHRA, CDR2 YSYEKL. The CDR3 is 16 amino acids. The CDR3 here is CASSQCRGRFYNEQFF. The CDR3 DNA follows: TGCGCCAGCAGCCAATGCAGGGGGCGTTTTTACAATGAGCAGTTCTTC.

This chain uses TRBV11-1 with TRBJ1-6, with D possibly matching TRBD1 (5 bases). Germline V gene data show CDR1 as SGHAT and CDR2 as FQDESV (reference sequence). The CDR3 extends over 13 amino acids. V was cut by 5 bases and J by 10 bases, with 12 bases left in between. CDR3 sequence reads: CASSRTLISPLHF. In DNA form, the CDR3 reads TGTGCCAGCAGCCGGACACTGATCTCACCCCTCCACTTT. The whole variable domain, filled in from reference TRBV11-1 and TRBJ1-6, reads EAEVAQSPRYKITEKSQAVAFWCDPISGHATLYWYRQILGQGPELLVQFQDESVVDDSQLPKDRFSAERLKGVDSTLKIQPAELGDSAMYLCASSRTLISPLHFGNGTRLTVT.

Details on this clonotype: A much larger clone sits a single nucleotide away, making a read error possible. V and J are TRBV12-3 or TRBV12-4 and TRBJ1-2; a weak D match, TRBD1 (5 bases). The CDR3 has 15 amino acids. Here the CDR3 reads CASSLDWGLAYSYTF. The CDR3 region has the DNA TGTGCCAGCAGTTTAGATTGGGGACTTGCCTATAGCTACACCTTC.

This clonotype was recorded a few times. The germline gene is not matched at one end of the junction; a read error may be the cause. V usage is TRBV29-1 and J usage is TRBJ2-1; D might be TRBD1 or TRBD2, each matching 5 bases. CDR3 length equals 14 residues. The germline V gene has CDR1 SQVTM and CDR2 ANQGSEA. The CDR3 DNA reads TGTAGCTTTGAAGAGGGGACCACCTACAATGAGCAGTTCTTC. It is translated as CSFEEGTTYNEQFF.

This chain joins TRBV11-3 and TRBJ2-3; D call uncertain. CDR3 size: 15 residues. The germline V and J ends were trimmed by 11 bases and 5 bases, with 23 bases remaining between them. In germline, CDR1 is SGHNT, CDR2 YENEEA. CDR3 DNA sequence: TGTGCCGTCAGCTTAGGCGCCAGTCTACTAGATACGCAGTATTTT. It codes for CAVSLGASLLDTQYF.

The chain is built from TRBV25-1 and TRBJ2-5, with a tentative D call TRBD2 (5 bases). From germline, CDR1 is MGHDK and CDR2 SYGVNS. CDR3 length: 14 residues. The ends were cut back, 7 bases at V and 2 bases at J, with 14 bases in the middle. CDR3 region: CASTPRGSQETQYF. For the CDR3, the DNA is TGTGCCAGCACCCCCCGGGGTTCACAAGAGACCCAGTACTTC.

This clonotype has ten or more counts. This sequence joins TRBV6-5 and TRBJ2-7; D possibly corresponds to TRBD1 (5 bases). The CDR3 sequence is 14 residues long. V lost 4 bases, J lost 3 bases, and 13 bases lay in between. The germline gives CDR1 MNHEY, CDR2 SVGAGI. CDR3 nucleotide sequence: TGTGCCAGCAGTTCCGGCGGTAGGGGCTACGAGCAGTACTTC. Translation gives CASSSGGRGYEQYF.

For this clonotype: This may be a read error, as it is one base from a much larger clone. This chain links TRBV5-1 with TRBJ2-3; D might be TRBD2 (6 bases). The CDR3 runs to 15 residues. Germline assignment: CDR1 SGHRS and CDR2 YFSETQ. Here the CDR3 DNA reads TGCGCCAGCAGCTTGGAGGGACTCACCACAGGTACGCAGTATTTT. This translates into CASSLEGLTTGTQYF.

This clonotype was recorded at least ten times. The chain employs TRBV6-1 and TRBJ2-7, with D unclear. The V gene lost 4 bases and the J gene lost 3 bases, with 4 bases spanning the gap. The germline V gene has CDR1 MNHNS and CDR2 SASEGT. The CDR3 runs to 11 residues. The CDR3 coding sequence is TGTGCCAGCAGTGCTCTCTACGAGCAGTACTTC. It codes for CASSALYEQYF.

This clonotype was counted only a few times. In nucleotides, the CDR3 is TGTGCCAGCAGACTAGGATCCTACGAGCAGTACTTC. It is translated as CASRLGSYEQYF. J is TRBJ2-7 and V is TRBV6-2 or TRBV6-3; the D gene is possibly TRBD2 (5 bases). V lost 6 bases and J 1 base, leaving 7 bases between the germline ends. The CDR3 loop spans 12 amino acids. Per germline, CDR1 MNHEY and CDR2 SVGEGT.

In the case of this clonotype: A read error may be the cause here, since a much bigger clone is one base away. J is TRBJ2-7 and V is TRBV4-1; no reliable D call. The CDR3 is 13 amino acids. Per the germline V gene, CDR1 is MGHRA and CDR2 is YSYEKL. CDR3 protein: CDSSQDTQTVQYF. CDR3 coding DNA: TGCGACAGCAGCCAAGATACCCAAACGGTGCAGTACTTC.

The chain joins TRBV11-2 to TRBJ1-4; D perhaps matches TRBD1 (5 bases). The germline CDR1 and CDR2 sequences are SGHAT and FQNNGV. The CDR3 runs 16 residues. V lost 6 bases to trimming and J lost 5 bases, with 19 bases between them. The chain's CDR3 is CASSNRRQSRNEKLFF. CDR3 sequence (DNA): TGTGCCAGCAGTAATCGCCGACAGAGCAGGAATGAAAAACTGTTTTTT. The full variable domain, rest sourced from reference TRBV11-2 and TRBJ1-4, is EAGVAQSPRYKIIEKRQSVAFWCNPISGHATLYWYQQILGQGPKLLIQFQNNGVVDDSQLPKDRFSAERLKGVDSTLKIQPAKLEDSAVYLCASSNRRQSRNEKLFFGSGTQLSVL.

This chain links TRBV7-8 with TRBJ2-7; D is ambiguous. CDR3 length: 14 amino acids. Germline CDR1 SGHVS, CDR2 FQNEAQ. V lost 2 bases to trimming and J lost 7 bases, with 15 bases between them. This CDR3 is CASSLTAQRREQYF. For the CDR3, the DNA is TGTGCCAGCAGCTTAACAGCCCAAAGACGGGAGCAGTACTTC.